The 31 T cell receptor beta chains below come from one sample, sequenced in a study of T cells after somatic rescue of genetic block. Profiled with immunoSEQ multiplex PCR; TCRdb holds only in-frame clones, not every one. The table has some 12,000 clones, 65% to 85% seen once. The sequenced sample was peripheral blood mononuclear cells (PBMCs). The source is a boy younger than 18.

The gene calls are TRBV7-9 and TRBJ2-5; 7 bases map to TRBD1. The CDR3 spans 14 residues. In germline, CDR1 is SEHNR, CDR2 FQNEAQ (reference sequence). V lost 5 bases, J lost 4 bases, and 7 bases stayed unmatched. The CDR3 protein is CASSDRAGGETQYF. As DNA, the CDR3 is TGTGCCAGCAGCGATCGGGCAGGGGGAGAGACCCAGTACTTC.

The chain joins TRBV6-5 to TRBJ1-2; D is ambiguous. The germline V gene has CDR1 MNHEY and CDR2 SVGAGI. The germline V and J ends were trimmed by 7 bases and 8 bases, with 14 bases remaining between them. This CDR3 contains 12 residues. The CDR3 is CASTDLGWGYTF. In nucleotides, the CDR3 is TGTGCCAGCACCGACCTTGGTTGGGGCTACACCTTC.

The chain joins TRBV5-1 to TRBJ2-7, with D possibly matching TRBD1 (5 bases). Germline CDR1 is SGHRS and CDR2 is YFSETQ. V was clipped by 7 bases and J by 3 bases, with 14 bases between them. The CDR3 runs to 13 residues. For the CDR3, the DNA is TGCGCCAGCCGTGGGCAGGGCCACTACGAGCAGTACTTC. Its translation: CASRGQGHYEQYF.

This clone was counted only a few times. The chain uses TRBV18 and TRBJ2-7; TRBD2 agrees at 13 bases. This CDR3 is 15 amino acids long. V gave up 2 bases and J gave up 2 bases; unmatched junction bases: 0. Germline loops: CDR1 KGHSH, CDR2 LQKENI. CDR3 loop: CASSPGTSGAYEQYF. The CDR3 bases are TGTGCCAGCTCACCAGGGACTAGCGGGGCCTACGAGCAGTACTTC.

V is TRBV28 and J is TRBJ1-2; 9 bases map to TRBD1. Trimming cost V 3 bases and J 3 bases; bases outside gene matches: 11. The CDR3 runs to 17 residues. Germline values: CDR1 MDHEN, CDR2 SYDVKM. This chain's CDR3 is CASSFWTGEGKDYGYTF. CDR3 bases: TGTGCCAGCAGTTTTTGGACAGGGGAGGGGAAGGACTATGGCTACACCTTC.

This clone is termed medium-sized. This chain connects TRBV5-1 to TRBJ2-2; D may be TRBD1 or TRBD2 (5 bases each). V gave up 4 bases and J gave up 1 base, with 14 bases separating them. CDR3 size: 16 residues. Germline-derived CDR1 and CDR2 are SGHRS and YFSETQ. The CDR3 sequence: CASSLAGTGNTGELFF. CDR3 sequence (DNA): TGCGCCAGCAGCCTTGCCGGGACGGGGAACACCGGGGAGCTGTTTTTT.

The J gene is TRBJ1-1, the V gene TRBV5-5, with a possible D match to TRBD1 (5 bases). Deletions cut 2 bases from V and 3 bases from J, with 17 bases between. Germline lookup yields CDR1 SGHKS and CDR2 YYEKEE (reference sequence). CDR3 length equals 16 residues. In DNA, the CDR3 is TGTGCCAGCAGCTTCTTAAGCCCAGGGACCGACACTGAAGCTTTCTTT. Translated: CASSFLSPGTDTEAFF.

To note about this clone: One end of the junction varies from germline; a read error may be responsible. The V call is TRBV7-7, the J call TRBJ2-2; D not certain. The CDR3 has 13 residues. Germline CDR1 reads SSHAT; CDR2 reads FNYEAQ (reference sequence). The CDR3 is CASSSENTGELFF. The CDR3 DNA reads TGTGCTAGCAGCTCTGAGAACACCGGGGAGCTGTTTTTT.

The CDR3 coding sequence is TGTGCCAGCAGTGAAAAGGAATGGAGCAATCAGCCCCAGCATTTT. It encodes CASSEKEWSNQPQHF. V is TRBV6-1 and J is TRBJ1-5; D is uncertain. The CDR3 is 15 residues long. With 2 bases removed from V and 1 base from J, the gap between germline ends came to 9 bases. Germline-derived CDR1 and CDR2 are MNHNS and SASEGT.

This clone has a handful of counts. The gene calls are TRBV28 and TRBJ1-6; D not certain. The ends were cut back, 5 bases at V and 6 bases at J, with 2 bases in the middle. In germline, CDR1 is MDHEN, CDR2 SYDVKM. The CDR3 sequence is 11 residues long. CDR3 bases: TGTGCCAGCAGTCTTAATTCACCCCTCCACTTT. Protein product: CASSLNSPLHF.

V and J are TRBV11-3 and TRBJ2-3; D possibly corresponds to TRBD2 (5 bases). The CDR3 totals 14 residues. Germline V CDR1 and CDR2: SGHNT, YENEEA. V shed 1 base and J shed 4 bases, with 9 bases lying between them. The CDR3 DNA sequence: TGTGCCAGCAGCTTAGGGTCGGGGTCAGATACGCAGTATTTT. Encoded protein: CASSLGSGSDTQYF.

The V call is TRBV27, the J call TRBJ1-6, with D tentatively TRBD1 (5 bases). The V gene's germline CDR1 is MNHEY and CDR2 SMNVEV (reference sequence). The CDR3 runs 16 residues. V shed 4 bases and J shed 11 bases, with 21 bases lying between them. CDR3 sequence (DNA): TGTGCCAGCAGTTCGGCCGGGAGGGGTGGATCGGCACCCCTCCACTTT. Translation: CASSSAGRGGSAPLHF.

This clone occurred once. The CDR3 is CASQGPNYGYTF. For the CDR3, the DNA is TGTGCCTCGCAGGGCCCCAACTATGGCTACACCTTC. The V gene is TRBV2, the J gene TRBJ1-2; weak D call: TRBD1 (5 bases). Looked up from germline, CDR1 is SNHLY and CDR2 is FYNNEI. The CDR3 has 12 amino acids. Trimming removed 11 bases from V and 2 bases from J, with 12 bases in between.

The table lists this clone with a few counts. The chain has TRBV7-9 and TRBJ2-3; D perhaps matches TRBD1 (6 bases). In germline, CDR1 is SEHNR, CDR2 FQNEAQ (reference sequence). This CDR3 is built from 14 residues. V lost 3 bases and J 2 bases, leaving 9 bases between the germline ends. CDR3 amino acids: CASSLQGNTDTQYF. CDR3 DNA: TGTGCCAGCAGCTTGCAGGGGAACACAGATACGCAGTATTTT.

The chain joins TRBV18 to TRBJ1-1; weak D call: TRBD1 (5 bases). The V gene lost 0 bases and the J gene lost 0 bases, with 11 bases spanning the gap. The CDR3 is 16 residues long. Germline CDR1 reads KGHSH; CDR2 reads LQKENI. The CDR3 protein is CASSPPTGGLNTEAFF. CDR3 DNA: TGTGCCAGCTCACCACCCACAGGTGGTTTGAACACTGAAGCTTTCTTT.

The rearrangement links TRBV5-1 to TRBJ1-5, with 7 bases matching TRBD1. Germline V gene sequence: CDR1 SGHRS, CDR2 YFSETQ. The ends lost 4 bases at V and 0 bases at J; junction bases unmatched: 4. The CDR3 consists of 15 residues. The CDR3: CASSEQGFSNQPQHF. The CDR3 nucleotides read TGCGCCAGCAGCGAACAGGGGTTTAGCAATCAGCCCCAGCATTTT.

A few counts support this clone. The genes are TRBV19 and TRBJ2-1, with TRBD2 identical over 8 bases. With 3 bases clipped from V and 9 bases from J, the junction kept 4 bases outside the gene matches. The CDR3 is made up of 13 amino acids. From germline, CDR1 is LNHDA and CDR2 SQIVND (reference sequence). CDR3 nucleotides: TGTGCCAGTAGTATTCTCACTAGCGGTGAGCAGTTCTTC. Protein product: CASSILTSGEQFF. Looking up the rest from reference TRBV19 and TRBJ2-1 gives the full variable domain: DGGITQSPKYLFRKEGQNVTLSCEQNLNHDAMYWYRQDPGQGLRLIYYSQIVNDFQKGDIAEGYSVSREKKESFPLTVTSAQKNPTAFYLCASSILTSGEQFFGPGTRLTVL.

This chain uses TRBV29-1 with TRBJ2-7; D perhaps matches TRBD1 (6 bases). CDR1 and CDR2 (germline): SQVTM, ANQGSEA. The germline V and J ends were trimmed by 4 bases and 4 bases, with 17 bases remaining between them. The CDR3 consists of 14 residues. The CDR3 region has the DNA TGCAGCGTTGTGGTGCAGGGGCAATTATACGAGCAGTACTTC. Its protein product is CSVVVQGQLYEQYF.

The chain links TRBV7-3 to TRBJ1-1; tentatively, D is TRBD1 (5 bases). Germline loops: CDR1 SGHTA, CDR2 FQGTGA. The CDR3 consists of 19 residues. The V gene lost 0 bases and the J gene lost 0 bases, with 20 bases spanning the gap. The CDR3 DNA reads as TGTGCCAGCAGCTTAACTGCCCAGGGAAAGCGGGCTTTGAACACTGAAGCTTTCTTT. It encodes CASSLTAQGKRALNTEAFF.

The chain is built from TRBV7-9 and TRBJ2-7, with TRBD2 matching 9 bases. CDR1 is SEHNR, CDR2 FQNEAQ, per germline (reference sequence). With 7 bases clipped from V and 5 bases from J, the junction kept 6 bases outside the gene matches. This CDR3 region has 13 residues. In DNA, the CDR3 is TGTGCCAGCAACAAAGCGGGGGGCCACGAGCAGTACTTC. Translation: CASNKAGGHEQYF.

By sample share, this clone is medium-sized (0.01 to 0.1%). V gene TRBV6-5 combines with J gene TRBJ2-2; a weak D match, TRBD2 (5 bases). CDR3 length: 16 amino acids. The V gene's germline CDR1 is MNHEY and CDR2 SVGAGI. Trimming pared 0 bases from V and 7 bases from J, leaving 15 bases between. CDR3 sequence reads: CASSYSNSVIGGELFF. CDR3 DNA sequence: TGTGCCAGCAGTTACTCGAATAGCGTTATAGGCGGGGAGCTGTTTTTT.

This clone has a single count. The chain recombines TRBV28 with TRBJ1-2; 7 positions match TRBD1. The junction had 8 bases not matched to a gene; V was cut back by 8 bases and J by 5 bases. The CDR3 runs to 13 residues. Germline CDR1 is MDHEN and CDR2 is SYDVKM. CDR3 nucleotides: TGTGCCAGCGGAGGCCTACAGGGGTATGGCTACACCTTC. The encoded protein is CASGGLQGYGYTF.

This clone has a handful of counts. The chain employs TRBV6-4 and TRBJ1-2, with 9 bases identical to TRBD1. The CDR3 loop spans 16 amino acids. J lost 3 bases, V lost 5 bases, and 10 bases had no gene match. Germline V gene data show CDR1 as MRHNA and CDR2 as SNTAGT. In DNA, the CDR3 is TGTGCCAGCAGTTCCCGGGACAGGGCTGTTCACTATGGCTACACCTTC. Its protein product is CASSSRDRAVHYGYTF.

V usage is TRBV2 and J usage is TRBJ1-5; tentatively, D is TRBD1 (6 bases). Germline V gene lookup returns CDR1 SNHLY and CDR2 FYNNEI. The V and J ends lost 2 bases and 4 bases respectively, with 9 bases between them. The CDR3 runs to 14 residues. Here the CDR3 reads CASSETGRNQPQHF. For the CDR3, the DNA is TGTGCCAGCAGTGAAACAGGGAGGAATCAGCCCCAGCATTTT.

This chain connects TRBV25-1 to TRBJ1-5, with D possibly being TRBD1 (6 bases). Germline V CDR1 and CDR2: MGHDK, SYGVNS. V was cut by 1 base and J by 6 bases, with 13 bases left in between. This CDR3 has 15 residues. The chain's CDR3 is CASSESGRGGQPQHF. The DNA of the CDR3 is TGTGCCAGCAGTGAATCCGGCAGGGGAGGTCAGCCCCAGCATTTT.

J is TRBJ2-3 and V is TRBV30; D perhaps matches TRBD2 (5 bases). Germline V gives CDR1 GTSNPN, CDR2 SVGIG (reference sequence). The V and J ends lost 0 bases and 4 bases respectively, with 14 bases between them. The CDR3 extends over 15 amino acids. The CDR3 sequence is CAWSVRGLAADTQYF. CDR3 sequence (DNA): TGTGCCTGGAGTGTACGGGGTCTAGCAGCAGATACGCAGTATTTT.

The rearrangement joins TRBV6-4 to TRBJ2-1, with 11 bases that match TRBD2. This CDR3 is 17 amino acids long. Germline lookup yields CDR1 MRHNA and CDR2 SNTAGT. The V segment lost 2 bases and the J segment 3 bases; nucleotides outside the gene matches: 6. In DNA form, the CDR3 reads TGTGCCAGCAGTGACGGAGCCGGGACTAGCGGCTACAATGAGCAGTTCTTC. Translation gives CASSDGAGTSGYNEQFF.

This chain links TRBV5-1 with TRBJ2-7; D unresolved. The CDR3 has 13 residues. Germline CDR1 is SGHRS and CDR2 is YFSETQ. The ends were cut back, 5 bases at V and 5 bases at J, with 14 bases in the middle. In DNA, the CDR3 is TGCGCCAGCAGTAGTAGTCGACCGAACGAGCAGTACTTC. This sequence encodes CASSSSRPNEQYF. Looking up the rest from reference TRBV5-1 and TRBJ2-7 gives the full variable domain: KAGVTQTPRYLIKTRGQQVTLSCSPISGHRSVSWYQQTPGQGLQFLFEYFSETQRNKGNFPGRFSGRQFSNSRSEMNVSTLELGDSALYLCASSSSRPNEQYFGPGTRLTVT.

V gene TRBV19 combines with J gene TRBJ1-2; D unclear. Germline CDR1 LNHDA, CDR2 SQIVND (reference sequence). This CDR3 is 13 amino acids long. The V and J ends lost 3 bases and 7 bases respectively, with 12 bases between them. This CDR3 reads CASSIEARSGYTF. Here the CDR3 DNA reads TGTGCCAGTAGTATCGAGGCGCGAAGTGGCTACACCTTC.

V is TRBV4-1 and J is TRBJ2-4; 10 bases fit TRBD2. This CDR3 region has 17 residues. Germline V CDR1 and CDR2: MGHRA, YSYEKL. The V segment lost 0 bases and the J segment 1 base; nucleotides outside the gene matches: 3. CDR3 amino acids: CASSQEDSGGAKNIQYF. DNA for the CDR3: TGCGCCAGCAGCCAAGAAGATAGCGGGGGGGCCAAAAACATTCAGTACTTC.

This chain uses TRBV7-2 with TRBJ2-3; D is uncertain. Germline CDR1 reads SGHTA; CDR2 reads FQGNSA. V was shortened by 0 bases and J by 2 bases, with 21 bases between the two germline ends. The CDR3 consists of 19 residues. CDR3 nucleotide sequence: TGTGCCAGCAGCTTAGCTGGGTCTGGTACGTGGATATACACAGATACGCAGTATTTT. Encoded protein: CASSLAGSGTWIYTDTQYF.